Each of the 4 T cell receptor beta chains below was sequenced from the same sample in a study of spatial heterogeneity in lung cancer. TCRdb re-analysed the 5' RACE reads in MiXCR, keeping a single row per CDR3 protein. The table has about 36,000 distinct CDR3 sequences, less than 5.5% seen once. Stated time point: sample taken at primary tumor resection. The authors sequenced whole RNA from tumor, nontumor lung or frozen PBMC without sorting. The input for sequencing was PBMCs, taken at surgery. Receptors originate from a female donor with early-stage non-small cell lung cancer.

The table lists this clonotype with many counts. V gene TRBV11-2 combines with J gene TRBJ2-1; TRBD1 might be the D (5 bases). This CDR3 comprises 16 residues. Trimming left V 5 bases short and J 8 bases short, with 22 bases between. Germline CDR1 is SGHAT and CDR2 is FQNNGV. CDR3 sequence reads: CASSPARLGLPHEQFF. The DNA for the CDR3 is TGTGCCAGCAGCCCGGCACGGCTGGGGCTGCCCCATGAGCAGTTCTTC.

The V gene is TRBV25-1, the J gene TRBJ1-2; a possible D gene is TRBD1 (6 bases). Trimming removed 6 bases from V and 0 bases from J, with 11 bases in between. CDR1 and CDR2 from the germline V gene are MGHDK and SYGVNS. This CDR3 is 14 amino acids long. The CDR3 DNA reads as TGTGCCAGCAGAAGGGACAACTCTAACTATGGCTACACCTTC. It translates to CASRRDNSNYGYTF.

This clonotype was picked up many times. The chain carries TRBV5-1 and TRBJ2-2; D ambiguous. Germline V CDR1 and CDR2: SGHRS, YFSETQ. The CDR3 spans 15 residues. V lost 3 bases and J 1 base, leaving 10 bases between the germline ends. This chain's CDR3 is CASSSSELNTGELFF. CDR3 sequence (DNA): TGCGCCAGCAGCTCCAGCGAATTGAACACCGGGGAGCTGTTTTTT.

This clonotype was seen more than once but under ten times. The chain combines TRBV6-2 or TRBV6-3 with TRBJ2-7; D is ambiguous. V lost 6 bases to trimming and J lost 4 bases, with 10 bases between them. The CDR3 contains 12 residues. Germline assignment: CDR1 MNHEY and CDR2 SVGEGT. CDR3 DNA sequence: TGTGCCAGCAGCCCGACTTGGTACGAGCAGTACTTC. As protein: CASSPTWYEQYF.